This T cell receptor beta chain was sequenced for a study of Tregs in tolerant kidney transplant recipients. The length of the CDR3 is 12 residues. Clones were read by immunoSEQ multiplex PCR, and TCRdb kept only the in-frame ones, dropping some. This table has roughly 99,000 clones, approximately 94% appearing once. V and J are TRBV21-1 and TRBJ1-5; the DNA was not compared with TRBD1, the D call given in the table. TRBV21-1 constitutes a pseudogene. The source material was CD4+ T cells from blood, sampled before the transplant. This clonotype originated in a human donor who received a combined kidney and bone marrow transplant. The CDR3 bases are TGTGCCGGTGGCAGGGGGCGCCAGCCCCAGCATTTT. It yields the protein CAGGRGRQPQHF.